The rows below give T cell receptor beta chains drawn from one sample of a study of identical twins. TCRdb recomputed calls from the 5' RACE reads with MiXCR, one row per CDR3 protein. The table includes some 560,000 distinct CDR3 sequences, 9% to 10% detected once. Separately, the same data were catalogued under a study of yellow fever vaccine responses in identical twins.

The sample consisted of PBMCs. All receptors derive from a woman aged 18-35 years in good health. The CDR3 runs from the conserved cysteine through the conserved F or W. D genes are given only for firm matches. The size field is filled for only some rows; it gives once, few, many or a size class.

>TRBV20-1|TRBJ2-5|many|TRBD2
CSALRTSGGAVETQYF
TGCAGTGCTCTCCGGACTAGCGGGGGGGCCGTAGAGACCCAGTACTTC
>TRBV7-9|TRBJ2-1|few|NA
CASSITGSNEQFF
TGTGCCAGCTCTATTACGGGTAGCAATGAGCAGTTCTTC
>TRBV15|TRBJ1-3|NA|NA
CATSGPTADGYDF
TGTGCCACCAGCGGTCCCACCGCGGACGGCTATGATTTT
>TRBV12-3/TRBV12-4|TRBJ2-4|many|NA
CASSLEGTKNIQYF
TGTGCCAGCAGTTTAGAGGGGACCAAAAACATTCAGTACTTC
>TRBV13|TRBJ2-7|NA|NA
CASSFRDIGTYEQYF
TGTGCCAGCAGCTTCCGGGACATCGGCACTTACGAGCAGTACTTC
>TRBV10-3|TRBJ2-5|NA|NA
CAISDLRGGAEQTQYF
TGTGCCATCAGTGATTTAAGGGGTGGGGCCGAGCAGACCCAGTACTTC
>TRBV5-1|TRBJ2-1|many|TRBD2
CASSSGGAGSGYNEQFF
TGCGCCAGCAGCTCGGGGGGGGCGGGGAGCGGCTACAATGAGCAGTTCTTC
>TRBV3-1|TRBJ2-7|once|NA
CASSQDRGPGTKGEQYF
TGTGCCAGCAGCCAAGATCGCGGACCCGGGACAAAAGGCGAGCAGTACTTC
>TRBV7-8|TRBJ2-7|few|NA
CASSSPVRAAYYEQYF
TGTGCCAGCAGCTCGCCCGTGAGGGCTGCGTACTACGAGCAGTACTTC
>TRBV4-2|TRBJ2-3|NA|TRBD2
CASSQDRLAGTGTDTQYF
TGTGCCAGCAGCCAAGATCGACTAGCGGGAACGGGTACAGATACGCAGTATTTT
>TRBV6-1|TRBJ2-7|NA|TRBD2
CASSALAGALLDEQYF
TGTGCCAGCAGTGCACTAGCGGGGGCCCTTCTCGACGAGCAGTACTTC
>TRBV28|TRBJ1-5|many|NA
CASRTEKGWGNQPQHF
TGTGCCAGCCGGACAGAGAAAGGCTGGGGCAATCAGCCCCAGCATTTT
>TRBV7-2|TRBJ2-1|few|NA
CASSLVGADNEQFF
TGTGCCAGCAGCTTAGTAGGGGCCGACAATGAGCAGTTCTTC